Reported below is one T cell receptor beta chain. These data belong to a study of shared clonotypes between healthy human individuals. Overall study context: Per donor, CD8 memory used one plate, CD8 naive used two, CD4 memory used three and CD4 naive used three.

TCRdb's table, derived via immunoSEQ multiplex PCR, lists solely in-frame clones and lacks some. Seen here are 2 million to 3 million clones, approximately 93% observed once, and the top ten hold roughly 0.39%. It was into CD45RA+ naive and CD45RA-negative memory subsets that the CD4+ cells were split. V lost 8 bases and J lost 4; bases outside the gene matches: 4. Germline V gene data show CDR1 as MNHEY and CDR2 as SVGAGI. The CDR3 is made up of 14 amino acids. This receptor was obtained from a man between 18 and 29 years old in good health. Some clones in this sample may be carry-over from other donors' samples. This chain uses TRBV6-5 with TRBJ2-1; 11 nucleotides line up with TRBD2. Sequenced input: naive CD4+ T cells from PBMCs. Documented subset: CD45RA+ positively selected. The CDR3 region has the DNA TGTGCCAGCCAACTAGCGGGAGTATACAATGAGCAGTTCTTC. It is translated as CASQLAGVYNEQFF.